A single sample gave rise to the 23 T cell receptor beta chains below, sequenced in a study of cytomegalovirus exposure and HLA in healthy donors. The study ran its PCR with 60 Vbeta and 13 Jbeta primers. Assay used: immunoSEQ multiplex PCR; TCRdb lists only in-frame clones, some missing. The sample shows 40,000 to 45,000 clones, approximately 47% of them seen only once. Sequenced sample: PBMCs. All receptors come from a man between 60 and 75 years old in good health and CMV-seronegative.

V gene TRBV5-1 combines with J gene TRBJ2-5; TRBD2 might be the D (6 bases). Germline CDR1 reads SGHRS; CDR2 reads YFSETQ. The germline V and J ends were trimmed by 6 bases and 5 bases, with 17 bases remaining between them. The CDR3 loop spans 14 amino acids. This chain's CDR3 is CASTANPGAETQYF. CDR3 nucleotides: TGCGCCAGCACCGCCAATCCGGGAGCGGAGACCCAGTACTTC.

The genes are TRBV25-1 and TRBJ1-1; TRBD1 might be the D (6 bases). V lost 3 bases, J lost 1 base, and 15 bases lay in between. In germline, CDR1 is MGHDK, CDR2 SYGVNS. The CDR3 runs to 16 residues. CDR3 sequence reads: CASSDARGGRNTEAFF. The CDR3 DNA follows: TGTGCCAGCAGTGATGCACGGGGGGGGCGGAACACTGAAGCTTTCTTT.

This chain links TRBV5-1 with TRBJ2-2; weak D call: TRBD2 (6 bases). CDR1 and CDR2 (germline): SGHRS, YFSETQ. The CDR3 runs 14 residues. V was pared by 4 bases and J by 3 bases, with 10 bases between. The CDR3 loop reads CASSPGLDTGELFF. In nucleotides, the CDR3 is TGCGCCAGCAGCCCGGGACTTGACACCGGGGAGCTGTTTTTT.

The V and J genes are TRBV11-2 and TRBJ2-7; D gene unclear. The germline V and J ends were trimmed by 1 base and 7 bases, with 11 bases remaining between them. Germline values: CDR1 SGHAT, CDR2 FQNNGV. The CDR3 loop spans 13 amino acids. The CDR3 region is CASSLVRGGEQYF. CDR3 sequence (DNA): TGTGCCAGCAGCTTAGTACGAGGCGGAGAGCAGTACTTC.

This chain links TRBV5-1 with TRBJ2-5; maybe TRBD1 (6 bases). The germline V and J ends were trimmed by 4 bases and 2 bases, with 15 bases remaining between them. The CDR3 covers 15 residues. Germline V lookup: CDR1 SGHRS, CDR2 YFSETQ. The CDR3 DNA is TGCGCCAGCAGCGGAGCAGGGGCCGCACAAGAGACCCAGTACTTC. Translated: CASSGAGAAQETQYF. The variable domain in full, completed from reference TRBV5-1 and TRBJ2-5, reads KAGVTQTPRYLIKTRGQQVTLSCSPISGHRSVSWYQQTPGQGLQFLFEYFSETQRNKGNFPGRFSGRQFSNSRSEMNVSTLELGDSALYLCASSGAGAAQETQYFGPGTRLLVL.

Regarding this clone: The sample has other DNA sequences that encode this CDR3 too. This chain links TRBV28 with TRBJ2-7; D is unclear. This CDR3 region has 13 residues. Trimming pared 3 bases from V and 6 bases from J, leaving 12 bases between. Germline CDR1 and CDR2: MDHEN and SYDVKM. CDR3 region: CASSFSFTTEQYF. CDR3 coding DNA: TGTGCCAGCAGTTTTAGTTTTACTACCGAGCAGTACTTC.

The chain employs TRBV7-2 and TRBJ1-2, with 8 bases matching TRBD1. The V gene's germline CDR1 is SGHTA and CDR2 FQGNSA. The CDR3 is made up of 15 amino acids. J was trimmed by 13 bases and V by 5 bases; bases with no gene match: 18. The CDR3: CASSPQGAAGRSSTF. CDR3 sequence (DNA): TGTGCCAGCAGCCCTCAGGGGGCGGCAGGTAGGAGTAGCACCTTC. The whole variable domain, remainder taken from reference TRBV7-2 and TRBJ1-2, is GAGVSQSPSNKVTEKGKDVELRCDPISGHTALYWYRQSLGQGLEFLIYFQGNSAPDKSGLPSDRFSAERTGGSVSTLTIQRTQQEDSAVYLCASSPQGAAGRSSTFGSGTRLTVV.

This clone was detected only a few times. The chain links TRBV6-6 to TRBJ1-2, with D tentatively TRBD1 (5 bases). CDR1 is MNHNY, CDR2 SVGAGI, per germline (reference sequence). The CDR3 sequence is 11 residues long. V lost 8 bases and J lost 8, with 12 bases in between. The chain's CDR3 is CASGAVVGYTF. As DNA, the CDR3 is TGTGCCAGCGGGGCTGTGGTCGGCTACACCTTC.

The chain links TRBV28 to TRBJ2-7, with TRBD1 identical over 11 bases. Germline values: CDR1 MDHEN, CDR2 SYDVKM. V trimming: 10 bases; J trimming: 6 bases; junction bases outside the gene matches: 14. The CDR3 has 15 residues. The CDR3 loop is CATRRGTGGPIEQYF. The CDR3, as DNA: TGTGCCACCCGCCGAGGGACAGGGGGTCCGATCGAGCAGTACTTC.

This clone was found a few times. V gene TRBV29-1 combines with J gene TRBJ2-1; 7 bases map to TRBD2. The CDR3 runs 10 residues. The J segment lost 13 bases and the V segment lost 6 bases, leaving 6 bases of the junction unmatched. CDR1 and CDR2 from the germline V gene are SQVTM and ANQGSEA. CDR3 amino acids: CSVGLADQFF. CDR3 nucleotides: TGCAGCGTAGGTCTAGCGGACCAGTTCTTC.

In this sample, this clone turned up a few times. The chain employs TRBV19 and TRBJ1-2, with 10 bases aligning to TRBD1. Germline values: CDR1 LNHDA, CDR2 SQIVND (reference sequence). The ends lost 6 bases at V and 6 bases at J; junction bases unmatched: 13. This CDR3 is 16 amino acids long. CDR3 residues: CASSETWTGGLHGYTF. Here the CDR3 DNA reads TGTGCCAGTAGCGAGACATGGACAGGGGGGTTACATGGCTACACCTTC.

J is TRBJ2-1 and V is TRBV11-2, with 10 bases lining up with TRBD2. V lost 3 bases and J lost 3; bases outside the gene matches: 8. Germline CDR1 and CDR2: SGHAT and FQNNGV. The CDR3 loop spans 17 amino acids. The CDR3 DNA follows: TGTGCCAGCAGCTTTCGTGATGGGACTAGCGTCTACAATGAGCAGTTCTTC. Its translation: CASSFRDGTSVYNEQFF. The complete variable domain, with remaining parts taken from reference TRBV11-2 and TRBJ2-1, reads EAGVAQSPRYKIIEKRQSVAFWCNPISGHATLYWYQQILGQGPKLLIQFQNNGVVDDSQLPKDRFSAERLKGVDSTLKIQPAKLEDSAVYLCASSFRDGTSVYNEQFFGPGTRLTVL.

This clone was found a few times. The V gene is TRBV29-1, the J gene TRBJ2-1; 11 bases are shared with TRBD2. This CDR3 region has 12 residues. Germline values: CDR1 SQVTM, CDR2 ANQGSEA. J gave up 9 bases and V 3 bases, and 1 base lay outside the gene matches. CDR3 nucleotide sequence: TGCAGCGTTGACGGGACTAGCGGTGAGCAGTTCTTC. This codes for CSVDGTSGEQFF.

This clone was picked up a small number of times. The chain is built from TRBV7-9 and TRBJ2-3; D may be TRBD2 (5 bases). The CDR3 contains 14 residues. From germline, CDR1 is SEHNR and CDR2 FQNEAQ (reference sequence). V lost 0 bases to trimming and J lost 3 bases, with 7 bases between them. Written as DNA, the CDR3 is TGTGCCAGCAGCTTAGCGGGCGGGACAGATACGCAGTATTTT. Encoded protein: CASSLAGGTDTQYF.

This clone has only a few counts. This chain uses TRBV7-2 with TRBJ2-7; unclear D gene. Trimming left V 5 bases short and J 3 bases short, with 5 bases between. The CDR3 totals 11 residues. Per the germline V gene, CDR1 is SGHTA and CDR2 is FQGNSA. In DNA, the CDR3 is TGTGCCAGCAGCCGTAACTACGAGCAGTACTTC. Its translation is CASSRNYEQYF.

This chain joins TRBV29-1 and TRBJ1-1; D is possibly TRBD1 (5 bases). This CDR3 region has 13 residues. Germline V gene data show CDR1 as SQVTM and CDR2 as ANQGSEA. V was clipped by 6 bases and J by 1 base, with 12 bases between them. The CDR3 loop is CSVGLSSNTEAFF. In DNA, the CDR3 is TGCAGCGTGGGACTGAGTTCGAACACTGAAGCTTTCTTT. Filled out from reference TRBV29-1 and TRBJ1-1, the complete variable domain reads SAVISQKPSRDICQRGTSLTIQCQVDSQVTMMFWYRQQPGQSLTLIATANQGSEATYESGFVIDKFPISRPNLTFSTLTVSNMSPEDSSIYLCSVGLSSNTEAFFGQGTRLTVV.

This clone is a singleton in its sample. The CDR3 DNA follows: TGTGCCAGCAGCCGACAGGCGGGAGCCGAAGATACGCAGTATTTT. Protein sequence: CASSRQAGAEDTQYF. The V gene is TRBV7-2, the J gene TRBJ2-3, with D possibly being TRBD2 (7 bases). Germline V gene lookup returns CDR1 SGHTA and CDR2 FQGNSA. The CDR3 runs to 15 residues. Deletions cut 5 bases from V and 5 bases from J, with 17 bases between.

This chain joins TRBV7-2 and TRBJ2-2, with D uncertain. Germline V lookup: CDR1 SGHTA, CDR2 FQGNSA. This CDR3 is 12 amino acids long. V was trimmed by 4 bases and J by 3 bases, leaving 3 bases between them. CDR3 sequence reads: CASSSYTGELFF. The DNA of the CDR3 is TGTGCCAGCAGCTCCTACACCGGGGAGCTGTTTTTT. Together with reference TRBV7-2 and TRBJ2-2, the CDR3 gives the full variable domain: GAGVSQSPSNKVTEKGKDVELRCDPISGHTALYWYRQSLGQGLEFLIYFQGNSAPDKSGLPSDRFSAERTGGSVSTLTIQRTQQEDSAVYLCASSSYTGELFFGEGSRLTVL.

The chain employs TRBV28 and TRBJ2-2; D call uncertain. The CDR3 runs to 13 residues. Looked up from germline, CDR1 is MDHEN and CDR2 is SYDVKM. Deletions cut 2 bases from V and 3 bases from J, with 4 bases between. The CDR3 region has the DNA TGTGCCAGCAGTTTACAGTACACCGGGGAGCTGTTTTTT. Translated, it gives CASSLQYTGELFF.

The gene calls are TRBV4-3 and TRBJ2-7, with TRBD1 matching 8 bases. This CDR3 comprises 17 residues. Trimming took 0 bases from V and 0 from J; bases not matched to a gene: 7. Germline V gene data show CDR1 as LGHNA and CDR2 as YSLEER. CDR3 sequence (DNA): TGCGCCAGCAGCCAAGATTGGGGTGGACAGGGCTCCTACGAGCAGTACTTC. Amino acid sequence: CASSQDWGGQGSYEQYF.

This clone was counted only a few times. The chain employs TRBV6-5 and TRBJ2-3; possibly TRBD1 for D (5 bases). V was pared by 6 bases and J by 0 bases, with 10 bases between. CDR1 and CDR2 from the germline V gene are MNHEY and SVGAGI. The CDR3 is 14 residues long. The CDR3 is CASSPTASTDTQYF. The CDR3 nucleotides are TGTGCCAGCAGCCCGACAGCTAGCACAGATACGCAGTATTTT.

This clone was seen a few times. This chain connects TRBV7-2 to TRBJ2-2, with no clear D. V was trimmed by 3 bases and J by 5 bases, leaving 7 bases between them. This CDR3 region has 13 residues. Germline V gives CDR1 SGHTA, CDR2 FQGNSA. The CDR3 reads CASSFGWTGELFF. The DNA for the CDR3 is TGTGCCAGCAGCTTCGGGTGGACCGGGGAGCTGTTTTTT.

This chain uses TRBV5-1 with TRBJ2-7; 13 nucleotides align to TRBD2. This CDR3 region has 17 residues. Per the germline V gene, CDR1 is SGHRS and CDR2 is YFSETQ. V was pared by 0 bases and J by 4 bases, with 7 bases of the junction left unmatched. For the CDR3, the DNA is TGCGCCAGCAGCTTGGGACTAGCGGGAGGTTTTGTGTACGAGCAGTACTTC. Translated: CASSLGLAGGFVYEQYF.